A selection of T cell receptor beta chains follows, all from one sample in a study of PD-L1 blockade in urothelial cancer. Here immunoSEQ multiplex PCR was the method, and the copy in TCRdb shows in-frame clones only, minus some. This sample has more than 70,000 clones; about 89% occur once, and the top ten carry 3.4%. Sequencing used PBMCs, obtained around atezolizumab (anti-PD-L1) treatment. Receptor source: a man aged 55 to 69 with urothelial cancer. CDR3s include the opening cysteine and the closing phenylalanine or tryptophan. D genes are given only for firm matches. Rows may omit the clone size; those that give it use once, few, many or a size class.

TRBJ1-4,TRBD1,TRBV28,NA,TGTGCCAGCAGTTTGACAGGGCGTGGTGAAAAACTGTTTTTT,CASSLTGRGEKLFF
TRBJ2-3,TRBD2,TRBV27,NA,TGTGCCAGCAGTCCGGGACTAGCGGGAGTAGGATGGGATACAGATACGCAGTATTTT,CASSPGLAGVGWDTDTQYF
TRBJ2-1,TRBD2,TRBV7-9,NA,TGTGCCAGCAGCCTGACTAGCGGGGGAAACAACAATGAGCAGTTCTTC,CASSLTSGGNNNEQFF
TRBJ2-7,TRBD2,TRBV11-3,NA,TGTGCCAGCAGCTTGGGTAGCGGGAGGTCCTACGAGCAGTACTTC,CASSLGSGRSYEQYF
TRBJ2-1,TRBD1,TRBV4-2,NA,TGTGCCAGCAGCCCACAGGGGGGTTCTTACAATGAGCAGTTCTTC,CASSPQGGSYNEQFF
TRBJ2-1,TRBD2,TRBV9,NA,TGTGCCAGCAGCGTATTTCCTCGGCGGGAGCCTAACAATGAGCAGTTCTTC,CASSVFPRREPNNEQFF
TRBJ1-2,TRBD1,TRBV15,NA,TGTGCCACCAGCCAAGACAGGGACTATGGCTACACCTTC,CATSQDRDYGYTF
TRBJ1-2,TRBD1,TRBV9,NA,TGTGCCAGCAGTCGCCGGGACAGGTTAAACTATGGCTACACCTTC,CASSRRDRLNYGYTF
TRBJ2-3,TRBD2,TRBV29-1,once,TGCAGCGTAACCCTGACTAGCGGGGGGGCCACAGATACGCAGTATTTT,CSVTLTSGGATDTQYF
TRBJ2-3,TRBD2,TRBV18,NA,TGTGCCAGCTCACCGCCTGAGGGCGGGGGGGCTCCAGATACGCAGTATTTT,CASSPPEGGGAPDTQYF
TRBJ1-3,NA,TRBV7-2,NA,TGTGCCAGCAGCCAGGGGCGAGGGCCTGGAAACACCATATATTTT,CASSQGRGPGNTIYF
TRBJ2-7,NA,TRBV18,NA,TGTGCCAGCTCACCTGTACTTGGCTACGAGCAGTACTTC,CASSPVLGYEQYF
TRBJ2-3,TRBD1,TRBV27,NA,TGTGCCAGCAGTAAAGGACAGGGAATAGGCACAGATACGCAGTATTTT,CASSKGQGIGTDTQYF
TRBJ2-7,TRBD2,TRBV10-2,NA,TGCGCCAGCAGTGAGTCGGGGGCGGGGGGATTCTACGAGCAGTACTTC,CASSESGAGGFYEQYF
TRBJ1-1,NA,TRBV6-1,NA,TGTGCCAGCAGCCTTAGGGGCGGGGGGGTGACTGAAGCTTTCTTT,CASSLRGGGVTEAFF
TRBJ1-4,NA,TRBV7-2,NA,TGTGCCAGCAGCTTAGAGGGGCCCGGGGGGAGTGAAAAACTGTTTTTT,CASSLEGPGGSEKLFF
TRBJ2-2,NA,TRBV4-2,NA,TGTGCCAGCAGCCAAGTGAACGTCCGGGAGACCTACACCGGGGAGCTGTTTTTT,CASSQVNVRETYTGELFF
TRBJ2-7,TRBD2,TRBV9,NA,TGTGCCAGCAGCGTAGTGCCTAGCGGGAGTTACGAGCAGTACTTC,CASSVVPSGSYEQYF
TRBJ1-2,NA,TRBV28,NA,TGTGCCAGCAGAGGGGCGAATGGCTACACCTTC,CASRGANGYTF
TRBJ2-5,TRBD2,TRBV11-3,once,TGTGCCAGCAGCCCCGGGGCTAGCGGGGGCCAAGAGACCCAGTACTTC,CASSPGASGGQETQYF
TRBJ2-1,TRBD2,TRBV10-3,NA,TGTGCCTCAGAGCGGGAGAAGGGAAGTGGGAATGAGCAGTTCTTC,CASEREKGSGNEQFF
TRBJ2-1,NA,TRBV5-1,NA,TGCGCCAGCAGCTTGGGCCCTGAGGGCGGCAATGAGCAGTTCTTC,CASSLGPEGGNEQFF
TRBJ2-7,TRBD1,TRBV10-3,NA,TGTGCCATCAGGCCCGGGACAGGGCAGCACGAGCAGTACTTC,CAIRPGTGQHEQYF
TRBJ1-1,TRBD1,TRBV7-2,NA,TGTGCCAGCAGCCCGTTCATGACAGGGAGTATGAACACTGAAGCTTTCTTT,CASSPFMTGSMNTEAFF
TRBJ2-5,TRBD2,TRBV7-2,NA,TGTGCCAGCAGCTTCAGCGGGAGGGCCCTTGGGGAGACCCAGTACTTC,CASSFSGRALGETQYF
TRBJ1-5,TRBD1,TRBV6-5,NA,TGTGCCAGCAGTAACAGGGGGAATCAGCCCCAGCATTTT,CASSNRGNQPQHF
TRBJ2-7,NA,TRBV4-3,NA,TGCGCCAGCAGCCAAGAGCGGGGCCCCTACGAGCAGTACTTC,CASSQERGPYEQYF
TRBJ2-7,TRBD1,TRBV6-6,NA,TGTGCCAGCAGAGAGGGACAGGGCCTCTACGAGCAGTACTTC,CASREGQGLYEQYF
TRBJ1-4,NA,TRBV2,NA,TGTGCCAGCAGTGATAACGGAGTTAATGAAAAACTGTTTTTT,CASSDNGVNEKLFF
TRBJ2-5,TRBD2,TRBV9,NA,TGTGCCAGCAGCATTCGTAGCGGGGGCCCGGAGACCCAGTACTTC,CASSIRSGGPETQYF
TRBJ1-3,NA,TRBV7-2,NA,TGTGCCAGCAGCTGGCAGGGAACTGGAAACACCATATATTTT,CASSWQGTGNTIYF
TRBJ2-2,TRBD1,TRBV5-1,NA,TGCGCCACCACGGCCGGGACAGGGGGCACGGGGGAGCTGTTTTTT,CATTAGTGGTGELFF
TRBJ2-1,TRBD2,TRBV4-1,NA,TGCGCCAGCAGCCAAGAGCACCGCGGGAGTACGCGTGAGCAGTTCTTC,CASSQEHRGSTREQFF
TRBJ1-5,TRBD1,TRBV30,NA,TGTGCCTTCCAAGGACAGGGAAATCAGCCCCAGCATTTT,CAFQGQGNQPQHF
TRBJ2-1,TRBD2,TRBV29-1,NA,TGCAGCGGGCGACTTGGCGGGAGCAATGAGCAGTTCTTC,CSGRLGGSNEQFF
TRBJ2-1,TRBD2,TRBV19,NA,TGTGCCAGTAGTATAGGTTCCGGGACTAGCCTCAACAATGAGCAGTTCTTC,CASSIGSGTSLNNEQFF
TRBJ2-7,TRBD2,TRBV29-1,NA,TGCAGCGCCCTTGGGACTAGCGGGAGTCACGAGCAGTACTTC,CSALGTSGSHEQYF
TRBJ2-1,NA,TRBV18,NA,TGTGCCAGCTCACCACCCGGGATCAGCTCCTACAATGAGCAGTTCTTC,CASSPPGISSYNEQFF
TRBJ2-7,TRBD1,TRBV7-8,NA,TGTGCCAGCAGCTCCCATGGGACAGGGACCTACGAGCAGTACTTC,CASSSHGTGTYEQYF
TRBJ1-2,NA,TRBV6-1,NA,TGTGCCAGCTCGCCGAGGGCACCTATTAATGGCTACACCTTC,CASSPRAPINGYTF
TRBJ1-4,NA,TRBV2,NA,TGTGCCAGCAGTGAAAGGACAGTTAATGAAAAACTGTTTTTT,CASSERTVNEKLFF
TRBJ2-5,NA,TRBV28,NA,TGTGCCAGCAGCGATCGCAGGGAGACCCAGTACTTC,CASSDRRETQYF
TRBJ2-1,TRBD2,TRBV18,NA,TGTGCCAGCTCACCTCTAGCGGGGGGCTACAATGAGCAGTTCTTC,CASSPLAGGYNEQFF
TRBJ1-5,NA,TRBV5-6,once,TGTGCCAGCAGCTCCGAAGGGGGGGCGAGGAATCAGCCCCAGCATTTT,CASSSEGGARNQPQHF
TRBJ2-3,TRBD2,TRBV28,NA,TGTGCCAGCAGTTTAAGAGTAGCGGGAGCGGGAGATACGCAGTATTTT,CASSLRVAGAGDTQYF
TRBJ1-4,NA,TRBV4-3,NA,TGCGCCAGCAGCCAAGACGATTCGGCAGGTTCCGCAACTAATGAAAAACTGTTTTTT,CASSQDDSAGSATNEKLFF
TRBJ2-5,TRBD2,TRBV7-2,NA,TGTGCCAGCAGCTCGACAAGCGGCTCTAGCGGGGGTTTCCAAGAGACCCAGTACTTC,CASSSTSGSSGGFQETQYF
TRBJ2-5,NA,TRBV6-1,NA,TGTGCCAGCCTGGAACGGGGTGGTCTAAAGACCCAGTACTTC,CASLERGGLKTQYF
TRBJ2-7,NA,TRBV29-1,NA,TGCAGCGTTTCGGAGGGTGCTACCTACGAGCAGTACTTC,CSVSEGATYEQYF
TRBJ1-1,TRBD1,TRBV6-6,NA,TGTGCCAGCAGTATAGACAAAACAGGGGGCGCGACTGAAGCTTTCTTT,CASSIDKTGGATEAFF
TRBJ2-2,TRBD1,TRBV19,NA,TGTGCCAGTGGGATTGGACAGGCCACCGGGGAGCTGTTTTTT,CASGIGQATGELFF
TRBJ2-7,TRBD1,TRBV5-6,NA,TGTGCCAGCAGCTTTTCGACAGGGTTCTCCTACGAGCAGTACTTC,CASSFSTGFSYEQYF
TRBJ1-4,TRBD1,TRBV9,NA,TGTGCCAGCAGCCTGAACCAGGGGGCTCCTAATGAAAAACTGTTTTTT,CASSLNQGAPNEKLFF
TRBJ2-2,NA,TRBV6-5,NA,TGTGCCAGCAGAGCACAGGGTAGGCGCACCGGGGAGCTGTTTTTT,CASRAQGRRTGELFF
TRBJ2-1,TRBD2,TRBV18,NA,TGTGCCAGCTCCCTAGCGGGAGGGCCTGGCAATGAGCAGTTCTTC,CASSLAGGPGNEQFF
TRBJ2-1,NA,TRBV19,NA,TGTGCCAGTGGGCACAATGAGCAGTTCTTC,CASGHNEQFF
TRBJ2-1,NA,TRBV19,NA,TGTGCCAGTAGCACACGCAATGAGCAGTTCTTC,CASSTRNEQFF
TRBJ2-7,TRBD1,TRBV29-1,NA,TGCAGCGTTGAAGGCCAAGGGGGACAGAGTACGAAGGGGCAGTACTTC,CSVEGQGGQSTKGQYF
TRBJ2-5,NA,TRBV5-1,NA,TGCGCCAGCAGCTACACGGGCCAAGAGACCCAGTACTTC,CASSYTGQETQYF